These 21 T cell receptor beta chains share one sample of origin, sequenced in a study of regulatory dendritic cells for organ transplantation. The table came from immunoSEQ multiplex PCR; TCRdb's copy has only in-frame clones and leaves some out. The sample shows 30,000 to 45,000 clones, about 89% of them seen only once. Sequences were obtained from naive CD8+ T cells from blood. Indicated subset: CD45RA+ naive T cells. The receptors come from a human donor in good health.

The chain is built from TRBV27 and TRBJ2-1, with 8 bases fitting TRBD2. V dropped 6 bases and J dropped 8; count of bases not matched to a gene: 9. CDR3 size: 14 residues. Germline V gene lookup returns CDR1 MNHEY and CDR2 SMNVEV (reference sequence). CDR3 in DNA: TGTGCCAGCAGCAAGAGCGGGAGTATGTATGAGCAGTTCTTC. Translation gives CASSKSGSMYEQFF.

This clone has more than one count but fewer than ten. The chain employs TRBV7-9 and TRBJ1-4; possibly TRBD1 for D (5 bases). V shed 3 bases and J shed 8 bases, with 10 bases lying between them. This CDR3 region has 13 residues. Germline V gene data show CDR1 as SEHNR and CDR2 as FQNEAQ (reference sequence). The CDR3 DNA is TGTGCCAGCAGCTTTCCAGGGAACGAAAAACTGTTTTTT. It is translated as CASSFPGNEKLFF.

This chain joins TRBV28 and TRBJ2-1, with 7 bases lining up with TRBD2. CDR1 and CDR2 (germline): MDHEN, SYDVKM. Trimming cost V 3 bases and J 4 bases; bases outside gene matches: 9. The CDR3 length is 16 residues. The CDR3 here is CASSLGGQGSYNEQFF. In DNA form, the CDR3 reads TGTGCCAGCAGTTTGGGAGGGCAGGGCTCTTACAATGAGCAGTTCTTC. The variable domain in full, completed from reference TRBV28 and TRBJ2-1, reads DVKVTQSSRYLVKRTGEKVFLECVQDMDHENMFWYRQDPGLGLRLIYFSYDVKMKEKGDIPEGYSVSREKKERFSLILESASTNQTSMYLCASSLGGQGSYNEQFFGPGTRLTVL.

Only one count was recorded for this clone. J is TRBJ2-1 and V is TRBV7-3, with D maybe TRBD1 (6 bases). V was pared by 4 bases and J by 0 bases, with 13 bases between. From germline, CDR1 is SGHTA and CDR2 FQGTGA. The CDR3 contains 16 residues. CDR3 loop: CASSSYQGSSYNEQFF. As DNA, the CDR3 is TGTGCCAGCAGCTCCTACCAGGGGAGCTCCTACAATGAGCAGTTCTTC.

J is TRBJ2-2 and V is TRBV6-5; D may be TRBD1 (5 bases). The V end was cut by 3 bases, the J end by 6 bases, with 14 bases between. Germline V CDR1 and CDR2: MNHEY, SVGAGI. The CDR3 contains 15 residues. In DNA form, the CDR3 reads TGTGCCAGCAGTTATTTCCAGGGTTGGGCCGGGGAGCTGTTTTTT. Translation: CASSYFQGWAGELFF.

The chain has TRBV28 and TRBJ2-7; 9 nucleotides match TRBD2. With V trimmed by 2 bases and J by 4 bases, 6 bases remained unmatched. Germline V lookup: CDR1 MDHEN, CDR2 SYDVKM. The CDR3 length is 15 residues. This CDR3 is CASSLIAGEGYEQYF. As DNA, the CDR3 is TGTGCCAGCAGTTTAATAGCGGGAGAAGGATACGAGCAGTACTTC.

The chain uses TRBV10-3 and TRBJ1-3; 7 bases map to TRBD1. Germline lookup yields CDR1 ENHRY and CDR2 SYGVKD. Unmatched junction bases numbered 7, after V lost 2 bases and J lost 0 bases. The CDR3 runs to 17 residues. The CDR3 sequence is CAISEGAWDSSGNTIYF. The CDR3, as DNA: TGTGCCATCAGTGAGGGAGCCTGGGACAGCTCTGGAAACACCATATATTTT.

The chain couples TRBV6-1 to TRBJ2-1; D is perhaps TRBD1 (6 bases). The V gene lost 6 bases and the J gene lost 2 bases, with 8 bases spanning the gap. The CDR3 is 13 residues long. Germline lookup yields CDR1 MNHNS and CDR2 SASEGT. The CDR3 coding sequence is TGTGCCAGCAGGGGGGACACCTACAATGAGCAGTTCTTC. Encoded protein: CASRGDTYNEQFF.

Details on this clone: Other nucleotide sequences from this sample produce the same CDR3. This rearrangement joins TRBV27 to TRBJ1-5; the D is unclear. The CDR3 consists of 12 residues. Germline loops: CDR1 MNHEY, CDR2 SMNVEV (reference sequence). Trimming removed 4 bases from V and 10 bases from J, with 11 bases in between. The CDR3 is CASSSGGGPQHF. CDR3 DNA sequence: TGTGCCAGCAGTTCAGGAGGTGGACCCCAGCATTTT.

This clone was recorded only once. This rearrangement joins TRBV4-3 to TRBJ2-7, with 10 bases that match TRBD2. This CDR3 comprises 14 residues. Per germline, CDR1 LGHNA and CDR2 YSLEER. Trimming took 3 bases from V and 6 from J; bases not matched to a gene: 5. The CDR3 coding sequence is TGCGCCAGCAGCCAGTTAGCGGGGGGCGGCGAGCAGTACTTC. Its protein is CASSQLAGGGEQYF.

The CDR3 loop is CASSQEWGTNEKLFF. As DNA, the CDR3 is TGTGCCAGCAGCCAAGAGTGGGGAACTAATGAAAAACTGTTTTTT. The V call is TRBV14, the J call TRBJ1-4; D unclear. The germline V gene has CDR1 SGHDN and CDR2 FVKESK. This CDR3 has 15 residues. V was pared by 0 bases and J by 1 base, with 6 bases between.

This chain joins TRBV4-1 and TRBJ2-1; 14 nucleotides align to TRBD2. J was trimmed by 5 bases and V by 4 bases; bases with no gene match: 4. CDR3 length: 16 amino acids. Germline CDR1 is MGHRA and CDR2 is YSYEKL. CDR3 in amino acids: CASSLWTSGRNNEQFF. The CDR3 nucleotides are TGCGCCAGCAGCCTCTGGACTAGCGGGAGGAACAATGAGCAGTTCTTC.

The chain combines TRBV7-2 with TRBJ1-1; tentative D call: TRBD1 (5 bases). The CDR3 loop spans 17 amino acids. V was clipped by 1 base and J by 0 bases, with 15 bases between them. In germline, CDR1 is SGHTA, CDR2 FQGNSA. The CDR3: CASSLGALGQLNTEAFF. The CDR3 DNA follows: TGTGCCAGCAGCTTAGGAGCTCTCGGACAACTGAACACTGAAGCTTTCTTT.

V usage is TRBV4-2 and J usage is TRBJ2-7; tentatively, D is TRBD2 (5 bases). With 1 base removed from V and 7 bases from J, the gap between germline ends came to 14 bases. The V gene's germline CDR1 is LGHNA and CDR2 YNFKEQ. The CDR3 is 14 residues long. CDR3 nucleotide sequence: TGTGCCAGCAGCCAAGGAGGCGGGCTACAAGAGCAGTACTTC. Translating it yields CASSQGGGLQEQYF.

The chain couples TRBV27 to TRBJ2-3, with 11 nucleotides matching TRBD2. The germline CDR1 and CDR2 sequences are MNHEY and SMNVEV (reference sequence). The CDR3 sequence is 14 residues long. Germline trimming cut 10 bases from V and 1 base from J; bases unmatched to any gene: 4. CDR3 loop: CATSLAGGTDTQYF. The CDR3 nucleotides are TGTGCCACCTCACTAGCGGGGGGCACAGATACGCAGTATTTT.

The chain carries TRBV6-5 and TRBJ1-5; TRBD1 agrees at 7 bases. The CDR3 totals 14 residues. V shed 5 bases and J 6 bases; nucleotides not matched to a gene: 7. Germline V gene lookup returns CDR1 MNHEY and CDR2 SVGAGI. In DNA form, the CDR3 reads TGTGCCAGCAGTCTTTCACAGGGGAGTCAGCCCCAGCATTTT. Translation gives CASSLSQGSQPQHF.

A few counts support this clone. The chain links TRBV28 to TRBJ2-7; D possibly matches TRBD1 or TRBD2 (5 bases each). The CDR3 has 14 residues. Germline values: CDR1 MDHEN, CDR2 SYDVKM. Trimming left V 6 bases short and J 4 bases short, with 16 bases between. The CDR3 sequence: CASSAGAVGYEQYF. CDR3 nucleotide sequence: TGTGCCAGCAGCGCCGGGGCCGTTGGGTACGAGCAGTACTTC. The full variable domain, its missing parts supplied by reference TRBV28 and TRBJ2-7, is DVKVTQSSRYLVKRTGEKVFLECVQDMDHENMFWYRQDPGLGLRLIYFSYDVKMKEKGDIPEGYSVSREKKERFSLILESASTNQTSMYLCASSAGAVGYEQYFGPGTRLTVT.

The chain joins TRBV7-2 to TRBJ2-3; D is unclear. The CDR3 length is 15 residues. In germline, CDR1 is SGHTA, CDR2 FQGNSA. V lost 1 base, J lost 0 bases, and 8 bases lay in between. The CDR3 sequence: CASSLDTISTDTQYF. CDR3 nucleotide sequence: TGTGCCAGCAGCTTAGATACTATAAGCACAGATACGCAGTATTTT.

The chain employs TRBV28 and TRBJ2-7; D might be TRBD1 or TRBD2, each matching 5 bases. The V gene lost 5 bases and the J gene lost 2 bases, with 13 bases spanning the gap. Germline-derived CDR1 and CDR2 are MDHEN and SYDVKM. The CDR3 loop spans 14 amino acids. CDR3 loop: CASSPGTNAYEQYF. The CDR3 DNA is TGTGCCAGCAGTCCAGGGACCAACGCCTACGAGCAGTACTTC.

This chain uses TRBV6-5 with TRBJ2-2; the D is unclear. CDR1 is MNHEY, CDR2 SVGAGI, per germline. This CDR3 contains 16 residues. Trimming removed 0 bases at V and 0 bases at J, with 8 bases between. The DNA of the CDR3 is TGTGCCAGCAGTTACTCCCCCACAGCGAACACCGGGGAGCTGTTTTTT. This codes for CASSYSPTANTGELFF.

The V call is TRBV30, the J call TRBJ2-7, with TRBD1 identical over 9 bases. Germline-derived CDR1 and CDR2 are GTSNPN and SVGIG (reference sequence). After removal of 2 bases from V and 6 bases from J, the junction contained 8 bases not matched to a gene. This CDR3 is built from 14 residues. The CDR3 nucleotides are TGTGCCTGGAGTTGGGGGGGACAGGGTGGCGAGCAGTACTTC. Translated, it gives CAWSWGGQGGEQYF.